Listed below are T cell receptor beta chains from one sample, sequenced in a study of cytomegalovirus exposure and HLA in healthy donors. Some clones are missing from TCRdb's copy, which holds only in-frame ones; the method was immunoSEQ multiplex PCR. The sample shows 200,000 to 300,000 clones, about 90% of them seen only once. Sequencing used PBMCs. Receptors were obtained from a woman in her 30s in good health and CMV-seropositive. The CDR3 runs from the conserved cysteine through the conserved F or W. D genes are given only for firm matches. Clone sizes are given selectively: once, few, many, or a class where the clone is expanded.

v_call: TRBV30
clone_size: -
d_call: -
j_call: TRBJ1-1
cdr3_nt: TGTGCCTGGAGCCGGGGTACTGAAGCTTTCTTT
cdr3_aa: CAWSRGTEAFF

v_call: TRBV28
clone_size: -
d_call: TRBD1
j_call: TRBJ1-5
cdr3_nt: TGTGCCAGCAGGGGGGGCGGGACAGGATACAATCAGCCCCAGCATTTT
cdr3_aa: CASRGGGTGYNQPQHF

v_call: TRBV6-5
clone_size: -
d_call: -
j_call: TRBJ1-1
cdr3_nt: TGTGCCAGCAGTTGGGACCGGGGGACTGAAGCTTTCTTT
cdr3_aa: CASSWDRGTEAFF

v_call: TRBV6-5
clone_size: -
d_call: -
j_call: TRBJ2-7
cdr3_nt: TGTGCCAGCAGTTCCGATGGACAAAGCGAGCAGTACTTC
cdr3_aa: CASSSDGQSEQYF

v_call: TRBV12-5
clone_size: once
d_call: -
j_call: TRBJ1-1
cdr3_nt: TGTGCTAGTGGGCCGGGGGAGACCACTGAAGCTTTCTTT
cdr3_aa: CASGPGETTEAFF

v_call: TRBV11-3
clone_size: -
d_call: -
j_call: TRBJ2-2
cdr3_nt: TGTGCCAGCAGCCCTTTTCAGGCCACCGGGGAGCTGTTTTTT
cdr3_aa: CASSPFQATGELFF

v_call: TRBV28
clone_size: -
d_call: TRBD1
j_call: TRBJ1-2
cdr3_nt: TGTGCCAGCAGTCTCCCAACAGGGGGCAAGGGCTACACCTTC
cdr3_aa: CASSLPTGGKGYTF

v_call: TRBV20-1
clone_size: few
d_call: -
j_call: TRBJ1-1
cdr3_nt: TGCAGTGCTACGGACACCCCGCGGCTCTTT
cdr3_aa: CSATDTPRLF

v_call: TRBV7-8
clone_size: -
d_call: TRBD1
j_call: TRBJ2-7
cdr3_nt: TGTGCCAGCAGCTTGCGACAGGGACGGTACGAGCAGTACTTC
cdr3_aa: CASSLRQGRYEQYF

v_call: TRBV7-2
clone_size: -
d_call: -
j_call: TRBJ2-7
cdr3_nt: TGTGCCAGCAGCTACTTTAGCGGTGTAGGGAACGAGCAGTACTTC
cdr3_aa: CASSYFSGVGNEQYF